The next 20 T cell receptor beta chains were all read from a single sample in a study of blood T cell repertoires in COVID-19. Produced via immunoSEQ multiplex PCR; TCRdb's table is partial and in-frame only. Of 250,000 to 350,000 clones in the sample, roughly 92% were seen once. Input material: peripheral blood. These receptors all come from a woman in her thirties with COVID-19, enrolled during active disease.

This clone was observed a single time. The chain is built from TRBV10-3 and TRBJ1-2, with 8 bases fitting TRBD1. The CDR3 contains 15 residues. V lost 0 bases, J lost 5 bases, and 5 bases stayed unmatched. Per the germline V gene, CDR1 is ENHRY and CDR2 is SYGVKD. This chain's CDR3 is CAISESQGAQYGYTF. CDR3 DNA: TGTGCCATCAGTGAGTCGCAGGGGGCTCAATATGGCTACACCTTC.

Here the CDR3 DNA reads TGTGCCAGCCCATCCAAGGGACTAGCAAGTGAGACCCAGTACTTC. Residues: CASPSKGLASETQYF. The chain carries TRBV5-5 and TRBJ2-5, with 9 bases matching TRBD2. There are 15 residues in the CDR3. Germline values: CDR1 SGHKS, CDR2 YYEKEE (reference sequence). V lost 7 bases and J lost 5; bases outside the gene matches: 12.

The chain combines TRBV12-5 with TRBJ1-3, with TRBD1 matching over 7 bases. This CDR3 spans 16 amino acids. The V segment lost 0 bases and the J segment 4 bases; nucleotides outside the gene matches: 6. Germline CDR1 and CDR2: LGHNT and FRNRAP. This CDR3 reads CASGLVLGQAGNTIYF. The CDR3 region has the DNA TGTGCTAGTGGTTTGGTTTTAGGACAGGCCGGAAACACCATATATTTT.

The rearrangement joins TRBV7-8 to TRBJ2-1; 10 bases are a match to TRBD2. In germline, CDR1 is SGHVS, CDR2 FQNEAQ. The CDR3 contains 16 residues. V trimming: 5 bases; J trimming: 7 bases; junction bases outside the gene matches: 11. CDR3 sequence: CASSRGLAPLGNEQFF. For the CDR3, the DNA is TGTGCCAGCAGCAGGGGACTAGCGCCTCTAGGGAATGAGCAGTTCTTC. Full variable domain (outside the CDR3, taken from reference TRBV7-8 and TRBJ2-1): GAGVSQSPRYKVAKRGQDVALRCDPISGHVSLFWYQQALGQGPEFLTYFQNEAQLDKSGLPSDRFFAERPEGSVSTLKIQRTQQEDSAVYLCASSRGLAPLGNEQFFGPGTRLTVL.

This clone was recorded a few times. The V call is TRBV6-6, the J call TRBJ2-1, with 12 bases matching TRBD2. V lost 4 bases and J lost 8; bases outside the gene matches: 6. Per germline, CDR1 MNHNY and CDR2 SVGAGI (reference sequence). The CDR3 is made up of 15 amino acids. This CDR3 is CASSSRLAGDDEQFF. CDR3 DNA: TGTGCCAGCAGTTCCCGACTAGCGGGAGACGATGAGCAGTTCTTC.

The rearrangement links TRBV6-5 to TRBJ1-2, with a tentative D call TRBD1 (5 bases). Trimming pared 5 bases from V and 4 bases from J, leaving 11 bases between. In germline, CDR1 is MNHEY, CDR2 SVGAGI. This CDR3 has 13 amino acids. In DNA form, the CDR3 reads TGTGCCAGCAGTAGAAGGGGCGGCTATGGCTACACCTTC. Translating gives CASSRRGGYGYTF.

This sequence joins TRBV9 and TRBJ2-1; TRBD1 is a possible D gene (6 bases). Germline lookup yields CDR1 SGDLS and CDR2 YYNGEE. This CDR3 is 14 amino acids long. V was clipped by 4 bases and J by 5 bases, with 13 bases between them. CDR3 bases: TGTGCCAGCAGCACCCCCACAGGGAACAATGAGCAGTTCTTC. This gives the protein CASSTPTGNNEQFF.

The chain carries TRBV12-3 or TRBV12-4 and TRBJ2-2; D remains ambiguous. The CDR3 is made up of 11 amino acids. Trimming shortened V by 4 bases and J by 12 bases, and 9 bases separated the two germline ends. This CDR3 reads CASSSSVKLFF. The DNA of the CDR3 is TGTGCCAGCAGTTCCTCAGTGAAGCTGTTTTTT.

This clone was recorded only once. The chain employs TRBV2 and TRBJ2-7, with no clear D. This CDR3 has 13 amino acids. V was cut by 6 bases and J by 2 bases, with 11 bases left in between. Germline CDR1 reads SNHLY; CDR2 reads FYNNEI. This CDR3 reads CASRPTPPYEQYF. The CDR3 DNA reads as TGTGCCAGCAGGCCTACGCCTCCCTACGAGCAGTACTTC.

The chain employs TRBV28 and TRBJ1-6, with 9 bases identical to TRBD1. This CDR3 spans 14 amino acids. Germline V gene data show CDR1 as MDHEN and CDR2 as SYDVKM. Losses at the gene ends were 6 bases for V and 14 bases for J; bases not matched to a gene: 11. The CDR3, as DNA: TGTGCCAGCAGGGCCGGGACAGGGTCACGGGCCCTCCACTTT. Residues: CASRAGTGSRALHF.

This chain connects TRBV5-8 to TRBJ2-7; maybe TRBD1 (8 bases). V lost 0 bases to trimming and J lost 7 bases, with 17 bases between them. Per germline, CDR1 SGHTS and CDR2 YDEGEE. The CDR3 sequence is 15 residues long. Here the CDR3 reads CASSLGGTGLEEQYF. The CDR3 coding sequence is TGTGCCAGCAGCTTGGGCGGGACAGGACTAGAAGAGCAGTACTTC.

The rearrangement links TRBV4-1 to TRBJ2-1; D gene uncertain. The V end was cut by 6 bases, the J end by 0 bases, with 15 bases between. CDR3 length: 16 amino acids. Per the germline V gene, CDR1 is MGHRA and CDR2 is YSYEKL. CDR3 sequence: CASRSIGGNSYNEQFF. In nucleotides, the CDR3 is TGCGCCAGCAGGTCCATAGGCGGTAACTCCTACAATGAGCAGTTCTTC.

The CDR3 nucleotides read TGTGCCAGCAGCCAAGATTTGACACTTTTGGCCTACGAGCAGTACTTC. This translates into CASSQDLTLLAYEQYF. This chain uses TRBV14 with TRBJ2-7; D uncertain. This CDR3 contains 16 residues. Per the germline V gene, CDR1 is SGHDN and CDR2 is FVKESK. V was shortened by 0 bases and J by 2 bases, with 14 bases between the two germline ends.

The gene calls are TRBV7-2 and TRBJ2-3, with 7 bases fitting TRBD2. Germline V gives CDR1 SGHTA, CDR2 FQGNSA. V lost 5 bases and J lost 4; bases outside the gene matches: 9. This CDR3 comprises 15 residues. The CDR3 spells CASSLGTIRADTQYF. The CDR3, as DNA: TGTGCCAGCAGCCTCGGGACTATCCGGGCAGATACGCAGTATTTT.

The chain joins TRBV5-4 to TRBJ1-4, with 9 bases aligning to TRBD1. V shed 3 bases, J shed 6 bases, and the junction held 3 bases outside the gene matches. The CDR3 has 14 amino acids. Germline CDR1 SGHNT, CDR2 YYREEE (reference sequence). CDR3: CASSSTGGDEKLFF. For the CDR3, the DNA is TGTGCCAGCAGCTCGACAGGGGGGGATGAAAAACTGTTTTTT.

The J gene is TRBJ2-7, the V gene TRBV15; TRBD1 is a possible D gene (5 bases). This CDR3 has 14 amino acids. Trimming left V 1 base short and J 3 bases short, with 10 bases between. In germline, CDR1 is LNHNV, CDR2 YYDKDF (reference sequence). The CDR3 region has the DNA TGTGCCACCAGCAGAGGGGGCGACCTCTACGAGCAGTACTTC. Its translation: CATSRGGDLYEQYF.

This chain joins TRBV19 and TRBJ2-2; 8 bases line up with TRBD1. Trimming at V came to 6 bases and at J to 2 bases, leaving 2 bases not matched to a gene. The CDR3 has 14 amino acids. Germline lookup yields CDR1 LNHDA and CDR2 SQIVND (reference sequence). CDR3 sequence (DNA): TGTGCCAGTAGGACAGGGGCAAACACCGGGGAGCTGTTTTTT. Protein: CASRTGANTGELFF. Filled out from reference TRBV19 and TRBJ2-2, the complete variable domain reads DGGITQSPKYLFRKEGQNVTLSCEQNLNHDAMYWYRQDPGQGLRLIYYSQIVNDFQKGDIAEGYSVSREKKESFPLTVTSAQKNPTAFYLCASRTGANTGELFFGEGSRLTVL.

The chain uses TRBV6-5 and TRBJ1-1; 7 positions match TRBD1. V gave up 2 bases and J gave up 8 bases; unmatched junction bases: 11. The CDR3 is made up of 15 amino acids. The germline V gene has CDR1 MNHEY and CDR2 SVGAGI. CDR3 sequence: CASSYQSGQALEAFF. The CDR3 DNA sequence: TGTGCCAGCAGTTACCAGTCCGGACAGGCTCTCGAAGCTTTCTTT.

The chain's CDR3 is CASSEAHSGLYEQYF. CDR3 bases: TGTGCCAGCAGTGAAGCCCACTCAGGACTCTACGAGCAGTACTTC. The rearrangement joins TRBV6-1 to TRBJ2-7; weak D call: TRBD2 (5 bases). CDR3 length: 15 amino acids. With 0 bases removed from V and 3 bases from J, the gap between germline ends came to 12 bases. CDR1 MNHNS and CDR2 SASEGT come from the germline V gene.

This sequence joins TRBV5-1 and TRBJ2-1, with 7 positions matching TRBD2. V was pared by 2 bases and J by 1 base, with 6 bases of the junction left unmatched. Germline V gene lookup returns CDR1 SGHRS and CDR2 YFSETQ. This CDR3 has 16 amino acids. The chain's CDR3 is CASSLGGSGSYNEQFF. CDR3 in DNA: TGCGCCAGCAGCTTAGGCGGGAGTGGTTCCTACAATGAGCAGTTCTTC.